The rows below give T cell receptor beta chains drawn from one sample of a study of T cells after yellow fever vaccination. TCRdb re-derived calls from the 5' RACE reads in MiXCR, one entry per CDR3 protein. The table has tens of thousands of distinct CDR3 sequences, more than 5.5% seen once; the top ten hold around 30%. The sequencing here drew on CD8+ T cells sorted from PBMCs, taken 9 to 11 days after the first yellow fever vaccination. These receptors were collected from a man aged 18 to 30 who received the YFV17D yellow fever vaccine. CDR3s include the opening cysteine and the closing phenylalanine or tryptophan. D genes are given only for firm matches. Clone size is given for some rows only: seen once, a few or many times, or a class if the clone is expanded.

d_gene	abundance	j_gene	len	v_gene	CDR3nt	CDR3aa
TRBD2	many	TRBJ2-7	14	TRBV7-8	TGTGCCAGCAGCTTACCAGCGGGGGGGAACGAGCAGTACTTC	CASSLPAGGNEQYF
TRBD1	.	TRBJ2-7	16	TRBV5-5	TGTGCCAGCAGCCCAACCGGGGGACAGGTGACCTACGAGCAGTACTTC	CASSPTGGQVTYEQYF
TRBD1	.	TRBJ2-1	16	TRBV28	TGTGCCAGCAGTCCCTACAGGGGATCAACTTTCAATGAGCAGTTCTTC	CASSPYRGSTFNEQFF
TRBD2	few	TRBJ2-1	18	TRBV6-5	TGTGCCAGCAGTTTAGTTGGTCGGACTAGCGGGTTGTACAATGAGCAGTTCTTC	CASSLVGRTSGLYNEQFF
.	many	TRBJ1-2	17	TRBV6-2/TRBV6-3	TGTGCCAGCAGTTACTCGATCCGTACGGGGATAAAGGATGGCTACACCTTC	CASSYSIRTGIKDGYTF
.	large	TRBJ1-1	14	TRBV10-3	TGTGCCATCAGTGAGTCACGGAGGTTCACTGAAGCTTTCTTT	CAISESRRFTEAFF
.	many	TRBJ1-1	13	TRBV6-5	TGTGCCAGCAGTTACGAGGTGAACACTGAAGCTTTCTTT	CASSYEVNTEAFF
TRBD1	many	TRBJ2-7	14	TRBV9	TGTGCCAGCAGCGTAGCGGACAGGAGCTACGAGCAGTACTTC	CASSVADRSYEQYF
TRBD2	few	TRBJ2-1	14	TRBV19	TGTGCCAGTAGTATCCCTAGCGGATACAATGAGCAGTTCTTC	CASSIPSGYNEQFF
.	few	TRBJ1-2	13	TRBV25-1	TGTGCCAGCAGTGAATCCTGGGGCTATGGCTACACCTTC	CASSESWGYGYTF
.	few	TRBJ2-2	15	TRBV9	TGTGCCAGCAGCGCCCGTTGGGGGAACACCGGGGAGCTGTTTTTT	CASSARWGNTGELFF
.	.	TRBJ1-6	15	TRBV11-2	TGTGCCAGCAGCCCCGGACCCGAATGGGGTTCACCCCTCCACTTT	CASSPGPEWGSPLHF
.	many	TRBJ1-1	18	TRBV7-2	TGTGCCAGCAGCTTAAGCCTGACAGGCGGGTTCATGAACACTGAAGCTTTCTTT	CASSLSLTGGFMNTEAFF
TRBD2	many	TRBJ2-3	18	TRBV25-1	TGTGCCAGCAGTTCCCCGGCGGGTAGCGGGGATAGCACAGATACGCAGTATTTT	CASSSPAGSGDSTDTQYF
.	few	TRBJ2-3	16	TRBV6-2/TRBV6-3	TGTGCCAGCAGTTACTCGACACCGAAAGAGGCAGATACGCAGTATTTT	CASSYSTPKEADTQYF
TRBD1	.	TRBJ2-7	13	TRBV11-2	TGTGCCAGCAGCTTAGGACAGGGGGTCGAGCAGTACTTC	CASSLGQGVEQYF
.	many	TRBJ2-7	12	TRBV12-3/TRBV12-4	TGTGCCAGCACCTTCCGGGTTTCCGAGCAGTACTTC	CASTFRVSEQYF
TRBD1	.	TRBJ2-1	15	TRBV6-2/TRBV6-3	TGTGCCAGCAGTAATAGGGGGCCTACCTACAATGAGCAGTTCTTC	CASSNRGPTYNEQFF
.	.	TRBJ1-4	15	TRBV28	TGTGCCAGCAGTTCTCTCGGCAGGGTGACTGAAAAACTGTTTTTT	CASSSLGRVTEKLFF
.	medium-sized	TRBJ2-3	16	TRBV7-9	TGTGCCAGCAGCTTAGTTATGGAGGCTGGCACAGATACGCAGTATTTT	CASSLVMEAGTDTQYF
.	.	TRBJ2-3	17	TRBV12-5	TGTGCTAGTGGTTTGGCTGGGGGGGCCCCCGGCACAGATACGCAGTATTTT	CASGLAGGAPGTDTQYF
TRBD2	many	TRBJ2-1	15	TRBV20-1	TGCAGTGCTCATAATAGCGGGGGGTCTGGGAATGAGCAGTTCTTC	CSAHNSGGSGNEQFF
.	many	TRBJ1-2	14	TRBV7-9	TGTGCCAGCAGCTCGAGTCTGGGGTACTATGGCTACACCTTC	CASSSSLGYYGYTF
TRBD2	few	TRBJ2-3	16	TRBV7-8	TGTGCCAGCAGCTCGAGCGGGGGGGGTTCCACAGATACGCAGTATTTT	CASSSSGGGSTDTQYF
.	many	TRBJ2-2	15	TRBV5-1	TGCGCCAGCAGCTTGGACCCCCGAGGAGACGGGGAGCTGTTTTTT	CASSLDPRGDGELFF
TRBD1	few	TRBJ1-5	16	TRBV6-5	TGTGCCAGCAGTTCTAGGACAGGGAGTGTGAATCAGCCCCAGCATTTT	CASSSRTGSVNQPQHF
.	many	TRBJ2-3	15	TRBV6-4	TGTGCCAGCAGTGACTCGGGGGGGGGCGGAGATACGCAGTATTTT	CASSDSGGGGDTQYF
.	.	TRBJ1-5	12	TRBV12-3/TRBV12-4	TGTGCCAGCAGTACAGATAATCAGCCCCAGCATTTT	CASSTDNQPQHF
.	many	TRBJ1-1	13	TRBV4-1	TGCGCCAGCAGCCAAGATCAGACGACTGAAGCTTTCTTT	CASSQDQTTEAFF
.	many	TRBJ2-5	17	TRBV27	TGTGCCAGCAGTTTATTACCCTTGGGCCAGATCCGGGAGACCCAGTACTTC	CASSLLPLGQIRETQYF
.	few	TRBJ2-7	16	TRBV5-4	TGTGCCAGCAGCTTTAGGAGCGCGACCTCCTCCTACGAGCAGTACTTC	CASSFRSATSSYEQYF
.	.	TRBJ2-3	15	TRBV7-9	TGTGCCATCTCATTTTTGGAGGGATTCACAGATACGCAGTATTTT	CAISFLEGFTDTQYF
TRBD2	many	TRBJ2-5	17	TRBV4-1	TGCGCCAGCAGCCAGGAAACAAACCCGGGGGGTACGGAGACCCAGTACTTC	CASSQETNPGGTETQYF
.	few	TRBJ2-5	14	TRBV4-1	TGCGCCAGCAGCCCCATCGGCGAGGGAGAGACCCAGTACTTC	CASSPIGEGETQYF
TRBD1	many	TRBJ2-3	17	TRBV4-3	TGCGCCAGCAGCCAAGATTGGACAGGGTCTGGCACAGATACGCAGTATTTT	CASSQDWTGSGTDTQYF
TRBD2	.	TRBJ2-1	16	TRBV4-3	TGCGCCAGCAGCCAAGAGTCGCGGGGGTCCTACAATGAGCAGTTCTTC	CASSQESRGSYNEQFF
.	many	TRBJ2-1	11	TRBV6-6	TGTGCCAGCAGTTACGTTTTTGAGCAGTTCTTC	CASSYVFEQFF
TRBD1	few	TRBJ2-1	16	TRBV7-9	TGTGCCAGCAGCTTATTGGTAGGCCAGGGGGCGAATGAGCAGTTCTTC	CASSLLVGQGANEQFF
.	.	TRBJ1-2	14	TRBV6-2/TRBV6-3	TGTGCCAGCAGTCGCGTCGGGCGGACCTATGGCTACACCTTC	CASSRVGRTYGYTF
.	.	TRBJ2-1	14	TRBV12-3/TRBV12-4	TGTGCCAGCAGCCCGGGGGGCTACTACAATGAGCAGTTCTTC	CASSPGGYYNEQFF
.	.	TRBJ2-7	14	TRBV12-3/TRBV12-4	TGTGCCAGCAGTTCAACAGGGCGAGGCTACGAGCAGTACTTC	CASSSTGRGYEQYF
TRBD2	many	TRBJ2-2	18	TRBV6-1	TGTGCCAGCAGTGAAGAACTAGCGGGGGGCCCGAACACCGGGGAGCTGTTTTTT	CASSEELAGGPNTGELFF
.	many	TRBJ2-1	11	TRBV29-1	TGCAGCGTTCCCCAGGGGAGTGAGCAGTTCTTC	CSVPQGSEQFF
.	.	TRBJ2-3	18	TRBV11-1	TGTGCCAGCAGCTTGGAGGTCCCCCAGGGTTCTAGCACAGATACGCAGTATTTT	CASSLEVPQGSSTDTQYF
.	many	TRBJ1-1	14	TRBV5-1	TGCGCCAGCAGCCCTGGGGACATGAACACTGAAGCTTTCTTT	CASSPGDMNTEAFF
.	.	TRBJ1-5	15	TRBV7-9	TGTGCCAGCAGCTTATCCGGGAATAGCAATCAGCCCCAGCATTTT	CASSLSGNSNQPQHF
.	many	TRBJ2-7	12	TRBV5-1	TGCGCCAGCAGCTTTAATGAATACGAGCAGTACTTC	CASSFNEYEQYF
TRBD2	few	TRBJ2-2	15	TRBV6-2/TRBV6-3	TGTGCCAGCAGTTATGTGCAGCGGGGGCCCGGGGAGCTGTTTTTT	CASSYVQRGPGELFF
.	.	TRBJ1-3	14	TRBV12-3/TRBV12-4	TGTGCCAGCAGGCCCATGTCGTCTGGAAACACCATATATTTT	CASRPMSSGNTIYF
TRBD2	many	TRBJ2-3	16	TRBV4-1	TGCGCCAGCAGCCCACGACTAGCGGACGGCACAGATACGCAGTATTTT	CASSPRLADGTDTQYF
.	many	TRBJ2-5	12	TRBV25-1	TGTGCCAGCAGTGGTGGGGCGGAGACCCAGTACTTC	CASSGGAETQYF
.	many	TRBJ2-1	13	TRBV7-3	TGTGCCAGCAGCCCGACACCCTACAATGAGCAGTTCTTC	CASSPTPYNEQFF
TRBD1	many	TRBJ2-3	16	TRBV6-1	TGTGCCAGCAGTGAAGCTCAGGGGGAAAAAGCAGATACGCAGTATTTT	CASSEAQGEKADTQYF
.	few	TRBJ2-5	9	TRBV29-1	TGCAGCGTTCTGGAGACCCAGTACTTC	CSVLETQYF